A single sample gave rise to the 14 T cell receptor beta chains below, sequenced in a study of T cell changes during pregnancy in multiple sclerosis. Measured with immunoSEQ multiplex PCR; TCRdb has only the in-frame clones, and not every one. The profile shows some 45,000 clones, around 90% of them singletons. The material was CD4+ T cells from peripheral blood mononuclear cells, obtained after pregnancy. The origin of the receptors is a female donor in good health, enrolled as a control in a pregnancy study.

V usage is TRBV4-2 and J usage is TRBJ2-5; 10 nucleotides line up with TRBD1. From germline, CDR1 is LGHNA and CDR2 YNFKEQ. The CDR3 sequence is 16 residues long. The V segment lost 1 base and the J segment 2 bases; nucleotides outside the gene matches: 4. The CDR3 is CASSQGGTGEQETQYF. CDR3 coding DNA: TGTGCCAGCAGCCAAGGGGGGACAGGGGAACAAGAGACCCAGTACTTC.

The chain recombines TRBV5-1 with TRBJ1-4; 8 bases are shared with TRBD1. The length of the CDR3 is 14 residues. The trim removed 5 bases at V and 8 bases at J, leaving 8 bases unmatched. Germline V gene lookup returns CDR1 SGHRS and CDR2 YFSETQ. The CDR3 DNA is TGCGCCAGCAGTCTGGGGACAGGCAGCGAAAAACTGTTTTTT. It is translated as CASSLGTGSEKLFF. Looking up the rest from reference TRBV5-1 and TRBJ1-4 gives the full variable domain: KAGVTQTPRYLIKTRGQQVTLSCSPISGHRSVSWYQQTPGQGLQFLFEYFSETQRNKGNFPGRFSGRQFSNSRSEMNVSTLELGDSALYLCASSLGTGSEKLFFGSGTQLSVL.

The CDR3 spells CASSPRTSGGTGELFF. Here the CDR3 DNA reads TGTGCCAGCTCACCCAGGACTAGTGGTGGCACCGGGGAGCTGTTTTTT. The chain is built from TRBV18 and TRBJ2-2; 7 nucleotides line up with TRBD2. The germline CDR1 and CDR2 sequences are KGHSH and LQKENI. The CDR3 contains 16 residues. After removal of 3 bases from V and 4 bases from J, the junction contained 8 bases not matched to a gene.

This chain links TRBV6-1 with TRBJ2-1, with D unclear. Trimming took off 3 bases at V and 3 bases at J, with 6 bases between the two ends. Germline V lookup: CDR1 MNHNS, CDR2 SASEGT. This CDR3 region has 13 residues. CDR3 nucleotide sequence: TGTGCCAGCAGTGACCTACTCTACAATGAGCAGTTCTTC. Translation: CASSDLLYNEQFF.

The chain recombines TRBV9 with TRBJ2-7; the match to TRBD2 covers 8 bases. The germline CDR1 and CDR2 sequences are SGDLS and YYNGEE. The CDR3 contains 15 residues. Trimming removed 0 bases from V and 6 bases from J; junction bases left unmatched: 8. Here the CDR3 DNA reads TGTGCCAGCAGCGTAGCTACGGGAGGGGTTCGCGAGCAGTACTTC. The encoded protein is CASSVATGGVREQYF. Combining the CDR3 with reference TRBV9 and TRBJ2-7 gives the whole variable domain DSGVTQTPKHLITATGQRVTLRCSPRSGDLSVYWYQQSLDQGLQFLIQYYNGEERAKGNILERFSAQQFPDLHSELNLSSLELGDSALYFCASSVATGGVREQYFGPGTRLTVT.

The V call is TRBV28, the J call TRBJ1-6, with D uncertain. The CDR3 totals 12 residues. Trimming took off 2 bases at V and 12 bases at J, with 8 bases between the two ends. CDR1 and CDR2 from the germline V gene are MDHEN and SYDVKM. The DNA of the CDR3 is TGTGCCAGCAGTTTAAGGGAGGGACCCCTCCACTTT. This translates into CASSLREGPLHF. The full variable domain, its missing parts supplied by reference TRBV28 and TRBJ1-6, is DVKVTQSSRYLVKRTGEKVFLECVQDMDHENMFWYRQDPGLGLRLIYFSYDVKMKEKGDIPEGYSVSREKKERFSLILESASTNQTSMYLCASSLREGPLHFGNGTRLTVT.

The rearrangement joins TRBV7-2 to TRBJ2-7; D not certain. Looked up from germline, CDR1 is SGHTA and CDR2 is FQGNSA. With 4 bases removed from V and 2 bases from J, the gap between germline ends came to 3 bases. The CDR3 runs to 11 residues. CDR3 DNA sequence: TGTGCCAGCAGCTCAACCTACGAGCAGTACTTC. This codes for CASSSTYEQYF.

This chain uses TRBV9 with TRBJ2-7; 9 bases map to TRBD1. The CDR3 covers 18 residues. Losses at the gene ends were 0 bases for V and 1 base for J; bases not matched to a gene: 11. Germline CDR1 reads SGDLS; CDR2 reads YYNGEE. The CDR3 protein is CASSVGIRTGEWSYEQYF. DNA for the CDR3: TGTGCCAGCAGCGTAGGGATTCGGACAGGGGAATGGTCCTACGAGCAGTACTTC.

The genes are TRBV28 and TRBJ1-1, with a tentative D call TRBD1 (6 bases). The CDR3 is 15 residues long. The ends were cut back, 6 bases at V and 0 bases at J, with 14 bases in the middle. Per germline, CDR1 MDHEN and CDR2 SYDVKM. CDR3 amino acids: CASSYARGMNTEAFF. As DNA, the CDR3 is TGTGCCAGCAGCTATGCCAGGGGTATGAACACTGAAGCTTTCTTT.

V usage is TRBV18 and J usage is TRBJ2-1, with 8 bases lining up with TRBD1. Germline assignment: CDR1 KGHSH and CDR2 LQKENI. This CDR3 region has 14 residues. The V segment lost 2 bases and the J segment 7 bases; nucleotides outside the gene matches: 4. CDR3 protein: CASSPRTGFNEQFF. The DNA of the CDR3 is TGTGCCAGCTCACCAAGGACAGGGTTTAATGAGCAGTTCTTC. The full variable domain, with the rest looked up from reference TRBV18 and TRBJ2-1, is NAGVMQNPRHLVRRRGQEARLRCSPMKGHSHVYWYRQLPEEGLKFMVYLQKENIIDESGMPKERFSAEFPKEGPSILRIQQVVRGDSAAYFCASSPRTGFNEQFFGPGTRLTVL.

V gene TRBV6-4 combines with J gene TRBJ1-2; D unresolved. The germline V and J ends were trimmed by 0 bases and 2 bases, with 7 bases remaining between them. CDR1 MRHNA and CDR2 SNTAGT come from the germline V gene. This CDR3 spans 14 amino acids. CDR3 nucleotide sequence: TGTGCCAGCAGTGACTCGCGAGTGAACTATGGCTACACCTTC. Translated: CASSDSRVNYGYTF.

The gene calls are TRBV27 and TRBJ2-1, with TRBD2 identical over 13 bases. V shed 0 bases, J shed 9 bases, and the junction held 2 bases outside the gene matches. CDR3 length: 15 amino acids. Germline loops: CDR1 MNHEY, CDR2 SMNVEV (reference sequence). The CDR3 DNA follows: TGTGCCAGCAGTTTATCGAGGACTAGCGGGGGTGAGCAGTTCTTC. It is translated as CASSLSRTSGGEQFF.

The rearrangement uses TRBV4-2 and TRBJ2-5; tentative D call: TRBD2 (5 bases). Germline V gene lookup returns CDR1 LGHNA and CDR2 YNFKEQ. There are 15 residues in the CDR3. Trimming shortened V by 0 bases and J by 5 bases, and 13 bases separated the two germline ends. DNA for the CDR3: TGTGCCAGCAGCCAAGATCGGGGTAGCGCCGAGACCCAGTACTTC. It translates to CASSQDRGSAETQYF.

This clone was observed a few times. The chain joins TRBV2 to TRBJ2-5; no definite D call. The CDR3 is 11 residues long. Trimming removed 7 bases at V and 4 bases at J, with 7 bases between. The germline CDR1 and CDR2 sequences are SNHLY and FYNNEI. The CDR3 loop reads CASKILETQYF. CDR3 bases: TGTGCCAGCAAAATCCTAGAGACCCAGTACTTC.